This note documents a single TCR beta chain sequence. This specimen comes from a study of shared T cell receptors in the human thymus. Germline loops: CDR1 MNHEY, CDR2 SVGAGI. V shed 5 bases and J 4 bases; nucleotides not matched to a gene: 4. This CDR3 contains 15 residues. Libraries were prepared by immunoSEQ multiplex PCR; TCRdb keeps only in-frame clonotypes and omits some of them. The sample consists of about 380,000 clones, approximately 95% of them appearing once. The TCR originated in a human donor. The V and J genes are TRBV6-5 and TRBJ2-2, with TRBD1 identical over 10 bases. The sequenced sample was thymocytes. CDR3 residues: CASSPGTGATGELFF. In DNA, the CDR3 is TGTGCCAGCAGTCCAGGGACAGGGGCCACCGGGGAGCTGTTTTTT.